This TCR beta chain was sequenced during a study of blood T cell repertoires in COVID-19. Libraries were prepared by immunoSEQ multiplex PCR; TCRdb keeps only in-frame clonotypes and omits some of them. The sample has roughly 260,000 clones, 75% to 95% seen once. This CDR3 contains 13 residues. V was clipped by 3 bases and J by 13 bases, with 16 bases between them. Germline lookup yields CDR1 LGHNA and CDR2 YNFKEQ. The sequencing input was peripheral blood. The chain has TRBV4-2 and TRBJ2-1; weak D call: TRBD2 (6 bases). The sequence came from a person between 18 and 30 years old with COVID-19, enrolled during active disease. CDR3 protein: CASSQGTSFEQFF. Written as DNA, the CDR3 is TGTGCCAGCAGCCAGGGAACTAGCTTCGAACAGTTCTTC.